These 14 T cell receptor beta chains were all obtained from the same sample, sequenced in a study of blood T cells in healthy people across ages. Next came a second PCR, run for about 6 to 11 cycles, which used a sample-barcoded 5' primer along with a J-beta primer mix. TCRdb analysed the 5' RACE reads with MiXCR anew, one entry per CDR3 protein. The sample contains about 1.4 million distinct CDR3 sequences, almost 60% of which appear only once. Sequencing input: blood. Receptors were obtained from a man younger than 35 in good health.

The rearrangement uses TRBV12-3 or TRBV12-4 and TRBJ2-3; 11 positions agree with TRBD2. V lost 6 bases and J lost 1; bases outside the gene matches: 6. This CDR3 is 16 amino acids long. The CDR3 loop reads CASSLMGLAGTDTQYF. In nucleotides, the CDR3 is TGTGCCAGCAGCCTTATGGGACTAGCGGGCACAGATACGCAGTATTTT.

V and J are TRBV11-2 and TRBJ2-3; tentatively, D is TRBD1 or TRBD2 (5 bases each). The germline CDR1 and CDR2 sequences are SGHAT and FQNNGV. The V gene lost 5 bases and the J gene lost 2 bases, with 20 bases spanning the gap. There are 17 residues in the CDR3. CDR3 in amino acids: CASSPDPGTYNTDTQYF. The CDR3 DNA reads as TGTGCCAGCAGCCCGGACCCCGGGACCTACAACACAGATACGCAGTATTTT.

This chain links TRBV5-1 with TRBJ2-5; weak D call: TRBD1 (6 bases). The tail of the sequence fits TRBJ2-7 better, so the J call may be wrong. In germline, CDR1 is SGHRS, CDR2 YFSETQ. This CDR3 comprises 14 residues. CDR3: CASSVGHGAYEQYF. CDR3 nucleotides: TGCGCCAGCAGCGTGGGACATGGGGCCTACGAGCAGTACTTC.

J is TRBJ2-1 and V is TRBV11-2, with TRBD2 matching 7 bases. The germline V gene encodes CDR1 SGHAT and CDR2 FQNNGV. The V gene end was trimmed by 5 bases and the J gene end by 7 bases; junction bases not matched to a gene: 11. This CDR3 is built from 15 residues. The CDR3 spells CASSRILALGNEQFF. CDR3 nucleotide sequence: TGTGCCAGCAGCCGCATACTAGCGCTGGGGAATGAGCAGTTCTTC.

V is TRBV5-1 and J is TRBJ2-2; D may be TRBD1 (6 bases). The CDR3 has 18 residues. CDR1 SGHRS and CDR2 YFSETQ come from the germline V gene. Between the trimmed V and J ends, which lost 4 bases and 5 bases, there was a span of 24 bases. DNA of the CDR3: TGCGCCAGCAGCCAGCGCCTACAGGGTGCCTCAGGAACCGGGGAGCTGTTTTTT. Protein product: CASSQRLQGASGTGELFF. The entire variable domain, with the rest obtained from reference TRBV5-1 and TRBJ2-2, is as follows: KAGVTQTPRYLIKTRGQQVTLSCSPISGHRSVSWYQQTPGQGLQFLFEYFSETQRNKGNFPGRFSGRQFSNSRSEMNVSTLELGDSALYLCASSQRLQGASGTGELFFGEGSRLTVL.

This chain joins TRBV12-3 or TRBV12-4 and TRBJ1-6; 9 nucleotides line up with TRBD1. The V gene end was trimmed by 5 bases and the J gene end by 0 bases; junction bases not matched to a gene: 11. The CDR3 sequence is 19 residues long. The CDR3 spells CASSGTGPKPSSYNSPLHF. The CDR3 nucleotides are TGTGCCAGCAGTGGGACAGGGCCAAAACCGAGCTCCTATAATTCACCCCTCCACTTT.

This clonotype has a single count. The rearrangement joins TRBV6-5 to TRBJ2-1; perhaps D is TRBD1 or TRBD2 (6 bases each). CDR3 length equals 14 residues. The germline V and J ends were trimmed by 2 bases and 6 bases, with 11 bases remaining between them. CDR1 is MNHEY, CDR2 SVGAGI, per germline. CDR3 nucleotide sequence: TGTGCCAGCAGTTACGGAGGGGGGTTCAATGAGCAGTTCTTC. It encodes CASSYGGGFNEQFF.

V is TRBV12-3 or TRBV12-4 and J is TRBJ2-1; 11 bases match TRBD1. Germline trimming cut 5 bases from V and 5 bases from J; bases unmatched to any gene: 8. This CDR3 region has 16 residues. In DNA, the CDR3 is TGTGCCAGCAGTAGGCGGACAGGGGGCGAGGACAATGAGCAGTTCTTC. This sequence encodes CASSRRTGGEDNEQFF.

Only a few counts were recorded for this clonotype. The CDR3 protein is CSARQGLTYEQYF. CDR3 nucleotide sequence: TGCAGTGCTAGACAGGGACTGACCTACGAGCAGTACTTC. V gene TRBV20-1 combines with J gene TRBJ2-7; D may be TRBD2 (6 bases). CDR1 and CDR2 from the germline V gene are DFQATT and SNEGSKA (reference sequence). Trimming stripped 2 bases from V and 2 bases from J, with 10 bases between. The CDR3 spans 13 residues.

The chain carries TRBV6-5 and TRBJ2-4, with D tentatively TRBD1 (6 bases). Judging by the DNA end, TRBJ2-7 fits better; the J call may be wrong. CDR3 size: 15 residues. Germline CDR1 MNHEY, CDR2 SVGAGI. The CDR3 sequence: CASSMTGPEIYEQYF. CDR3 in DNA: TGTGCCAGCAGTATGACAGGCCCCGAAATCTACGAGCAGTACTTC.

The chain carries TRBV9 and TRBJ2-3; no clear D gene. The CDR3 is made up of 15 amino acids. Germline V lookup: CDR1 SGDLS, CDR2 YYNGEE. V lost 0 bases and J 9 bases, leaving 17 bases between the germline ends. CDR3 nucleotide sequence: TGTGCCAGCAGCGTAGCGGCGGACGGAGCCATAACGCAGTATTTT. Protein: CASSVAADGAITQYF.

The chain combines TRBV10-2 with TRBJ2-7, with D hard to call. CDR1 is WSHSY, CDR2 SAAADI, per germline. V was clipped by 6 bases and J by 3 bases, with 15 bases between them. The CDR3 runs to 14 residues. The CDR3 nucleotides are TGCGCCAGCAGCGAAATCGACAAGCTCTACGAGCAGTACTTC. It translates to CASSEIDKLYEQYF.

The chain is built from TRBV6-2 or TRBV6-3 and TRBJ2-3; TRBD1 might be the D (5 bases). The CDR3 totals 16 residues. In germline, CDR1 is MNHEY, CDR2 SVGEGT. V was cut by 8 bases and J by 1 base, with 19 bases left in between. The DNA of the CDR3 is TGTGCCAGCGGGGTTTCCAAAGACAGTGGCACAGATACGCAGTATTTT. Translating it yields CASGVSKDSGTDTQYF.

V usage is TRBV4-1 and J usage is TRBJ2-1; 7 bases line up with TRBD2. J gave up 8 bases and V 4 bases, and 14 bases lay outside the gene matches. The germline V gene has CDR1 MGHRA and CDR2 YSYEKL. This CDR3 is built from 16 residues. This CDR3 is CASSPSRGGSMYEQFF. CDR3 coding DNA: TGCGCCAGCAGCCCGAGTCGGGGCGGGAGTATGTATGAGCAGTTCTTC.